A single T cell receptor (beta chain) is shown here with its context. What it binds is not known. Sequencing used immunoSEQ v3.0 at survey level. Repertoires were generated with immunoSEQ multiplex PCR, while TCRdb's copy carries only in-frame clones and drops some. The sample has some 33,000 clones, roughly 96% seen once. The CDR3 contains 13 residues. Germline CDR1 is MNHNS and CDR2 is SASEGT. Between the trimmed V and J ends, which lost 6 bases and 6 bases, there was a span of 12 bases. The data belong to a study of long-term antiretroviral therapy in people with HIV. Study conclusions and caveats: Although diversity increased after ART, it remained lower than in transplant donor controls.

Sequences were derived from unsorted PBMCs, sampled 6.6 years after starting antiretroviral therapy. The receptor's source is a man aged 25 to 40 with HIV. This rearrangement joins TRBV6-1 to TRBJ2-1; D assignment may be TRBD1 or TRBD2 (5 bases each). CDR3 sequence: CASRIQEANEQFF. In DNA, the CDR3 is TGTGCCAGCAGAATACAGGAGGCCAATGAGCAGTTCTTC.